These T cell receptor beta chains were read from a single sample in a study of metastatic and nonmetastatic thyroid tumors. TCRdb reanalyzed the PCR reads via MiXCR. The sample shows 35,000 to 40,000 clones, 28% of them seen only once. The source material was blood. These receptors were taken from a male donor with papillary thyroid cancer or a benign thyroid nodule (not recorded which). Some clones in this sample may be carry-over from other donors' samples. Each CDR3 is given with its conserved first and last residue. The D gene is left open where the match is weak. Only some rows state a clone size, as once, few, many or a class for expanded clones.

d_call,v_call,j_call,clone_size,cdr3_nt,cdr3_aa
TRBD2,TRBV20-1,TRBJ2-3,.,TGCAGTGCTAGACCCCCGGGACTAGGGACAGATACGCAGTATTTT,CSARPPGLGTDTQYF
.,TRBV19,TRBJ1-5,many,TGTGCCAGTAGTAGCCGGACGGCTTATAGCAATCAGCCCCAGCACTTT,CASSSRTAYSNQPQHF
.,TRBV7-2,TRBJ1-2,many,TGTGCCAGCAGCTTGGGCGTGGGCAGGGTCGATGGCTACACCTTC,CASSLGVGRVDGYTF
TRBD2,TRBV5-1,TRBJ2-7,medium-sized,TGCGCCAGCAGCTTCGCTAGCGGGAGCTCCTACGAGCAGTACTTC,CASSFASGSSYEQYF
.,TRBV28,TRBJ2-7,few,TGTGCCAGCACCCCCGGCGGGGTGAGGGAGCAGTACTTC,CASTPGGVREQYF
.,TRBV20-1,TRBJ2-7,.,TGCAGTGCTAGAGGCGGACTGCTCTCCTACGAGCAGTACTTC,CSARGGLLSYEQYF
.,TRBV7-8,TRBJ1-4,few,TGTGCCAGCAGCTTAGACGGGACTCCCGGACGGGAAAAACTGTTTTTT,CASSLDGTPGREKLFF
.,TRBV28,TRBJ2-7,medium-sized,TGTGCCAGCAGACTCTCAGGCCTCGAGCAGTACTTC,CASRLSGLEQYF
.,TRBV6-1,TRBJ1-2,few,TGTGCCAGCGGGCAGGGACCTAACTATGGCTACACCTTC,CASGQGPNYGYTF
.,TRBV2,TRBJ2-5,few,TGTGCCAGCAGTGATCTCAACGAAAGATCCCAGTACTTC,CASSDLNERSQYF
.,TRBV18,TRBJ1-2,many,TGTGCCAGCTCACTAAAAGGGACGGATTATGGCTACACCTTC,CASSLKGTDYGYTF
TRBD2,TRBV3-1,TRBJ2-3,.,TGTGCCAGCAGCCAAGTGCCTAGCGGGAAAGATACGCAGTATTTT,CASSQVPSGKDTQYF
.,TRBV5-1,TRBJ2-7,.,TGCGCCAGCAGCTTGGGTCAGCCTCCTGGTGAGCAGTACTTC,CASSLGQPPGEQYF
.,TRBV25-1,TRBJ2-1,few,TGTGCCAGCAGTGAATCTAAGGAGCGGCCGGGCAATGAGCAGTTCTTC,CASSESKERPGNEQFF
.,TRBV5-1,TRBJ1-2,.,TGCGCCAGCAGCGCCGGCAGTGGACGGTCCTATGGCTACACCTTC,CASSAGSGRSYGYTF
.,TRBV11-2,TRBJ1-3,.,TGTGCCAGCAGCTTAGGACAGCGAAACACCATATATTTT,CASSLGQRNTIYF
.,TRBV20-1,TRBJ2-3,.,TGCAGTGCTAGAGATCACGGAGCGGTTAGCACAGATACGCAGTATTTT,CSARDHGAVSTDTQYF
TRBD1,TRBV6-1,TRBJ2-7,few,TGTGCCAGCATGGGGACAGTGTTCTACGAGCAGTACTTC,CASMGTVFYEQYF
.,TRBV11-2,TRBJ1-1,few,TGTGCCAGCAGCCCCTACCCCGTCACTGAAGCTTTCTTT,CASSPYPVTEAFF
.,TRBV7-2,TRBJ2-2,few,TGTGCCAGCAGCTTAGGCGGCAGCACCGGGGAGCTGTTTTTT,CASSLGGSTGELFF
TRBD2,TRBV6-1,TRBJ2-7,medium-sized,TGTGCCAGCAGTGAAAGACTAGCGGGAGGCTACGAGCAGTACTTC,CASSERLAGGYEQYF
.,TRBV3-1,TRBJ1-2,.,TGTGCCAGCAGCCATGGGGGGGGTGATGGAGGCTACACCTTC,CASSHGGGDGGYTF
.,TRBV18,TRBJ1-1,.,TGTGCCAGCTCACCGGGACATAGAAATGAAGCTTTCTTT,CASSPGHRNEAFF
TRBD2,TRBV3-1,TRBJ2-1,.,TGTGCCAGCAGCCAGTGGACTAGCTCCTACAATGAGCAGTTCTTC,CASSQWTSSYNEQFF
.,TRBV5-1,TRBJ1-2,.,TGCGCCAGCAGCTTGGAGCCGGGACAACGCTATGGCTACACCTTC,CASSLEPGQRYGYTF
TRBD2,TRBV5-1,TRBJ2-7,.,TGCGCCAGCAGCATAGGGACTAGCGGGATGAGAGCCGGCTACGAGCAGTACTTC,CASSIGTSGMRAGYEQYF
.,TRBV5-1,TRBJ2-2,.,TGCGCCAGCAGCTTGTTCAGGGCCTTCACCGGGGAGCTGTTTTTT,CASSLFRAFTGELFF
.,TRBV30,TRBJ2-5,many,TGTGCCTGGAGTGGCAGGGCCATACAAGAGACCCAGTACTTC,CAWSGRAIQETQYF
.,TRBV28,TRBJ2-5,many,TGTGCCAGCAGTTCCTCCCCGACGACAGCGAGGGAGACCCAGTACTTC,CASSSSPTTARETQYF
TRBD1,TRBV2,TRBJ2-5,many,TGTGCCAGCGGGGACAGGGGCGAGACCCAGTACTTC,CASGDRGETQYF
.,TRBV20-1,TRBJ2-7,.,TGCAGTGCTAGAGATCGGCGGACGTTCTCCTACGAGCAGTACTTC,CSARDRRTFSYEQYF
.,TRBV2,TRBJ2-1,many,TGTGCCAGCAGTTCCCGGGAGAATGAGCAGTTCTTC,CASSSRENEQFF
.,TRBV20-1,TRBJ1-1,many,TGCAGTGCTAGAGGGGGCTTGGACACTGAGGCTTTCTTT,CSARGGLDTEAFF
.,TRBV12-3/TRBV12-4,TRBJ1-1,.,TGTGCCAGCAGTTTGACCGGGACAACCGGGGTAGCTTTCTTT,CASSLTGTTGVAFF
.,TRBV11-1,TRBJ2-7,.,TGTGCCAGCAGCTTAGTCGGGGCAGGGAAGTCCTCCTACGAGCAGTACTTC,CASSLVGAGKSSYEQYF
.,TRBV20-1,TRBJ1-6,.,TGCAGTGCTAGAGTCCTAGGGAAATTGAGTTCACCCCTCCACTTT,CSARVLGKLSSPLHF
.,TRBV6-1,TRBJ1-5,.,TGTGCCAGCATCCTCGAAGGGTCGGGCAATCAGCTCCAGCATTTT,CASILEGSGNQLQHF
.,TRBV5-1,TRBJ2-7,.,TGCGCCAGTGCCGGGACATGGACCTACGAGCAGTACTTC,CASAGTWTYEQYF
TRBD1,TRBV6-1,TRBJ1-2,few,TGTGCCAGCAGACGGGCCGACAGGGTTGGGGGCTACACCTTC,CASRRADRVGGYTF
.,TRBV27,TRBJ2-2,many,TGTGCCAGCAGCCCGGGGTGGGGGCGAGGCCCCGGGGAGCTGTTTTTT,CASSPGWGRGPGELFF
.,TRBV20-1,TRBJ2-7,.,TGCAGTGCTAGACCACTGGGCCGACAATTTTCCTACGAGCAGTACTTC,CSARPLGRQFSYEQYF
TRBD1,TRBV6-1,TRBJ1-5,medium-sized,TGTGCCAGCAGGGGACAGGATATTCAGCCCCAGCATTTT,CASRGQDIQPQHF